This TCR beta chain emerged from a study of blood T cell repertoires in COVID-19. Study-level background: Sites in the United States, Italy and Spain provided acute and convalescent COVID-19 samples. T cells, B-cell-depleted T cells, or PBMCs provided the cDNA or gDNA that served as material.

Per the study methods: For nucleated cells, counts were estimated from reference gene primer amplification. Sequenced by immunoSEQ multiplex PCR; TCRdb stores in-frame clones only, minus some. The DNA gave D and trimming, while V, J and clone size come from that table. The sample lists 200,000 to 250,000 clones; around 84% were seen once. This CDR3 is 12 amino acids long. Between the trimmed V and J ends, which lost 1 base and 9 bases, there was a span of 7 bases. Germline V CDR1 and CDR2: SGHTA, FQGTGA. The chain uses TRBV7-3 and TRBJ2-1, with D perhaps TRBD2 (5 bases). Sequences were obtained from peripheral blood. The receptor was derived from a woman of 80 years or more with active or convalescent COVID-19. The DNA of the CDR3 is TGTGCCAGCAGCTTAAATCGGGGTGAGCAGTTCTTC. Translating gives CASSLNRGEQFF.